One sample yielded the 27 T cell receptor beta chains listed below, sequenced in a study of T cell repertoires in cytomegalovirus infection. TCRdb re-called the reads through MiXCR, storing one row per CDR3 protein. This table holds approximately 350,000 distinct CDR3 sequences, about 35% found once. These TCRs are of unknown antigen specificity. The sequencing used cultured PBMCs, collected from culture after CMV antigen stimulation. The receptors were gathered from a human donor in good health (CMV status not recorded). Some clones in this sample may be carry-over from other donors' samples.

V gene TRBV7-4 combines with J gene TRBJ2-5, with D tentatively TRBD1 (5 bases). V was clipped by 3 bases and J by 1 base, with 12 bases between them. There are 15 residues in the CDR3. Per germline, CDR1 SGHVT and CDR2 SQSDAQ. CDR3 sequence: CASSLGRAPQETQYF. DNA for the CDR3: TGTGCCAGCAGCTTGGGCAGGGCTCCCCAAGAGACCCAGTACTTC.

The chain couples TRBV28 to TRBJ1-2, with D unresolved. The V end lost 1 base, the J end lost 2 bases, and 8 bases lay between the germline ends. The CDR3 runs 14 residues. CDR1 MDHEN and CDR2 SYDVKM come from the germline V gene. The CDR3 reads CASSLSGRNYGYTF. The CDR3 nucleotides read TGTGCCAGCAGTTTATCGGGCAGGAACTATGGCTACACCTTC.

DNA for the CDR3: TGTGCCAGCAGTTCCAGGGGGCCCCAGGCGGGCACTGAAGCTTTCTTT. As protein: CASSSRGPQAGTEAFF. The gene calls are TRBV6-2 or TRBV6-3 and TRBJ1-1; 8 bases align to TRBD1. J gave up 4 bases and V 4 bases, and 11 bases lay outside the gene matches. From germline, CDR1 is MNHEY and CDR2 SVGEGT. This CDR3 comprises 16 residues.

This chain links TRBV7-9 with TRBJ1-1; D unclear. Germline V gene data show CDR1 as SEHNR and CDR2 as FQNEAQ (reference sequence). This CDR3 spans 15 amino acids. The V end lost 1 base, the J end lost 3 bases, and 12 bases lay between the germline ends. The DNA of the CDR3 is TGTGCCAGCAGCTTAGTGGTTAGGGAGGACACTGAAGCTTTCTTT. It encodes CASSLVVREDTEAFF.

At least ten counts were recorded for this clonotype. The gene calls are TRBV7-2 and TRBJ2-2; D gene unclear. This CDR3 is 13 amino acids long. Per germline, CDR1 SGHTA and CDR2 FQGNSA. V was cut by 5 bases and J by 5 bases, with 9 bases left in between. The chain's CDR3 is CASSRQITGELFF. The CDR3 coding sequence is TGTGCCAGCAGCCGGCAAATTACCGGGGAGCTGTTTTTT.

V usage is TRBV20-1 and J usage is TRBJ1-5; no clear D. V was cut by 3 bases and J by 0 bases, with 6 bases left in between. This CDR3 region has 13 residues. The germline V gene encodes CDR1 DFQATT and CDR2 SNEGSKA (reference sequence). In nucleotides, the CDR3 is TGCAGTGCTAGTCCAGGTAGCAATCAGCCCCAGCATTTT. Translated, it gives CSASPGSNQPQHF.

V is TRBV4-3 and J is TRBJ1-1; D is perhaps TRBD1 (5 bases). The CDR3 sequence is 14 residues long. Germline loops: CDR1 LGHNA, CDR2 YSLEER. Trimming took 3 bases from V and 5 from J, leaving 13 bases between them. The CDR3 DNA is TGCGCCAGCAGCCACCACACAGGCTTGACTGAAGCTTTCTTT. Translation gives CASSHHTGLTEAFF.

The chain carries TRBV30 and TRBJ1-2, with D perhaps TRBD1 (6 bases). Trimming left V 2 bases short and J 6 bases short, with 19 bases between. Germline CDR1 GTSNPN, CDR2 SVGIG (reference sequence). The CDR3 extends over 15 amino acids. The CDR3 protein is CAWSMGAGVGDGYTF. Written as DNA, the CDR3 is TGTGCCTGGAGTATGGGGGCAGGGGTTGGTGATGGCTACACCTTC.

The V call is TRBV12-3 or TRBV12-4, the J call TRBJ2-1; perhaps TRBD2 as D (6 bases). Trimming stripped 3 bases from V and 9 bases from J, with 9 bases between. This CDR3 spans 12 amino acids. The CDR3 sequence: CASSFVGGEQFF. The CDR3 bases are TGTGCCAGCAGTTTTGTGGGGGGTGAGCAGTTCTTC.

The CDR3 here is CSARGGQGNQPQHF. In DNA, the CDR3 is TGCAGTGCTAGAGGTGGACAGGGAAATCAGCCCCAGCATTTT. The chain recombines TRBV20-1 with TRBJ1-5, with 8 positions matching TRBD1. The length of the CDR3 is 14 residues. Trimming cost V 1 base and J 4 bases; bases outside gene matches: 3. CDR1 DFQATT and CDR2 SNEGSKA come from the germline V gene (reference sequence).

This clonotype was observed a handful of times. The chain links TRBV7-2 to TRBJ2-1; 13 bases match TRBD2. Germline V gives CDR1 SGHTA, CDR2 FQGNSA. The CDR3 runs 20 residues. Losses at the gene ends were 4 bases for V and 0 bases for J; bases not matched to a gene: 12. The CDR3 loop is CASSSFSGTSGISSYNEQFF. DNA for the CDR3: TGTGCCAGCAGCTCCTTCTCCGGGACTAGCGGGATTAGCTCCTACAATGAGCAGTTCTTC.

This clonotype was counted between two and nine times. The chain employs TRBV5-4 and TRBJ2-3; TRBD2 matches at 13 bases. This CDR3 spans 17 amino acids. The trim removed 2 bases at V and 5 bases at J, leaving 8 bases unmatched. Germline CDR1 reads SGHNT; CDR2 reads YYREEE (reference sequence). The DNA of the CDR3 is TGTGCCAGCAGCTTTTATAGACTAGCGGGAGGTATAGATACGCAGTATTTT. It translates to CASSFYRLAGGIDTQYF.

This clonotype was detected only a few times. The CDR3 is CASSLTLGELFF. As DNA, the CDR3 is TGTGCCAGCAGCTTAACACTCGGGGAGCTGTTTTTT. This rearrangement joins TRBV7-3 to TRBJ2-2; no clear D gene. The CDR3 contains 12 residues. V was cut by 0 bases and J by 7 bases, with 3 bases left in between. In germline, CDR1 is SGHTA, CDR2 FQGTGA.

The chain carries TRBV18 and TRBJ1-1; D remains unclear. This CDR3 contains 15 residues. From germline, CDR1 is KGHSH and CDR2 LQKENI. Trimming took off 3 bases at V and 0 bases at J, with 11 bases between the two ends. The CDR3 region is CASSPDHPMNTEAFF. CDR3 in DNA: TGTGCCAGCTCACCGGACCACCCAATGAACACTGAAGCTTTCTTT.

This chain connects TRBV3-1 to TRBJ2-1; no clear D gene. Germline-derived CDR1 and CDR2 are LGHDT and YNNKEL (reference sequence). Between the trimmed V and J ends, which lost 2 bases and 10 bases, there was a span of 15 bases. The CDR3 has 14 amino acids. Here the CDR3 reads CASSQSQGPWEQFF. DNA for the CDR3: TGTGCCAGCAGCCAATCGCAAGGGCCGTGGGAGCAGTTCTTC.

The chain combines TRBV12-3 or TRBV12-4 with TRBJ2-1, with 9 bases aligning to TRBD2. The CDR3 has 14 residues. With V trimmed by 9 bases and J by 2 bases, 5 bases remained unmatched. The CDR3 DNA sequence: TGTGCCAGTCAGATAGCGGGAGCCTACAATGAGCAGTTCTTC. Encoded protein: CASQIAGAYNEQFF.

The CDR3 region has the DNA TGTGCCAGCAGTCCTTCGATTTACTACGAGCAGTACTTC. It is translated as CASSPSIYYEQYF. The chain links TRBV28 to TRBJ2-7; no reliable D call. CDR1 MDHEN and CDR2 SYDVKM come from the germline V gene. The ends were cut back, 5 bases at V and 3 bases at J, with 11 bases in the middle. CDR3 length: 13 residues.

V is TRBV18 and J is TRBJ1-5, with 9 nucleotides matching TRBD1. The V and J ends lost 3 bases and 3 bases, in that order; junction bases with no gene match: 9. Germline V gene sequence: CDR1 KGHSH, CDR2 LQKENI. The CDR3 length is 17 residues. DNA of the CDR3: TGTGCCAGCTCACCCCGTGGGACAGGGAACTACAATCAGCCCCAGCATTTT. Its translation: CASSPRGTGNYNQPQHF.

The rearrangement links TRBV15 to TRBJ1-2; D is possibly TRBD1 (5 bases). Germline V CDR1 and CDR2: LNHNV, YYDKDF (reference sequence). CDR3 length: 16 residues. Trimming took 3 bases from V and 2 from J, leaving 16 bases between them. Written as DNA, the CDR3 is TGTGCCACCAGCAGGAGGGTAGTAGGGGAGAACTATGGCTACACCTTC. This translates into CATSRRVVGENYGYTF.

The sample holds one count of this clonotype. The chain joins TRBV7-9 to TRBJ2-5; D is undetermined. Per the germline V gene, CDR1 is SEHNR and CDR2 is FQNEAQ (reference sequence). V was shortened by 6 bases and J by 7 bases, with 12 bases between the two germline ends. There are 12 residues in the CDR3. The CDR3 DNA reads TGTGCCAGCAGAGAGATAAGAGGGACCCAGTACTTC. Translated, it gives CASREIRGTQYF.

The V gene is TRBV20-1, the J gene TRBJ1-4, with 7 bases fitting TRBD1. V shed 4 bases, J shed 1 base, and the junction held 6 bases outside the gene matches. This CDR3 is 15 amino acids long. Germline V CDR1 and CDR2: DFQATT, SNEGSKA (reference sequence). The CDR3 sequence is CSAKEGAGTNEKLFF. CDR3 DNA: TGCAGTGCTAAGGAGGGGGCCGGAACTAATGAAAAACTGTTTTTT.

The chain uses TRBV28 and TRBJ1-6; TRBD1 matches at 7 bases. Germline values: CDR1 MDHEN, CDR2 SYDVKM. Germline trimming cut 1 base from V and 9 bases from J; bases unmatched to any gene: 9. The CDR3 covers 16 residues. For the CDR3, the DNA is TGTGCCAGCAGTTTATCCCGGGACAGCAGTAGTTCACCCCTCCACTTT. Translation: CASSLSRDSSSSPLHF.

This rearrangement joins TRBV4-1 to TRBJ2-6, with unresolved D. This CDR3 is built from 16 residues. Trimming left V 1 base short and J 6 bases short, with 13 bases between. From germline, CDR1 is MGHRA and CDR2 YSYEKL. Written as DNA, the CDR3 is TGCGCCAGCAGCCAAGGATTCCACTTTGAGGCCAACGTCCTGACTTTC. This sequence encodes CASSQGFHFEANVLTF.

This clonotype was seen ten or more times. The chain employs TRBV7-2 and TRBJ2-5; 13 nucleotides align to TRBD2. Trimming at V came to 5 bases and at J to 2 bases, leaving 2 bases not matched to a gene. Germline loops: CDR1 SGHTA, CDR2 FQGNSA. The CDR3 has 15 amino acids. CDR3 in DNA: TGTGCCAGCAGCGTGGGACTAGCGGGACAAGAGACCCAGTACTTC. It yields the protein CASSVGLAGQETQYF.

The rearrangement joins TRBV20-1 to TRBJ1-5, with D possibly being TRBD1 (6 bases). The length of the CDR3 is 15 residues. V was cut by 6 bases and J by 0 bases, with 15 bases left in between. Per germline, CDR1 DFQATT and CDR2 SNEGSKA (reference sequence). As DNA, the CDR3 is TGCAGTGCAACGCCGGGACACCTTAGCAATCAGCCCCAGCATTTT. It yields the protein CSATPGHLSNQPQHF.

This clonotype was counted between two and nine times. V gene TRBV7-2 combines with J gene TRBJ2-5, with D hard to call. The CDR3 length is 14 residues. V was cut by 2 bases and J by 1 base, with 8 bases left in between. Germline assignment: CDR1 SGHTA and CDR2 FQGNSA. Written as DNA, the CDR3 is TGTGCCAGCAGCTTATTTCTCAGCCAAGAGACCCAGTACTTC. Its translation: CASSLFLSQETQYF.

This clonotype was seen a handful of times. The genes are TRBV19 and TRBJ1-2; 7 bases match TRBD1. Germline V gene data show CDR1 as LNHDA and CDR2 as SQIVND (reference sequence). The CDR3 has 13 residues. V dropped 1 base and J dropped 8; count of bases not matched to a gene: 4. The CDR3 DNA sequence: TGTGCCAGTAGTATAGCGGCACAGGGGGGCTACACCTTC. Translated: CASSIAAQGGYTF.